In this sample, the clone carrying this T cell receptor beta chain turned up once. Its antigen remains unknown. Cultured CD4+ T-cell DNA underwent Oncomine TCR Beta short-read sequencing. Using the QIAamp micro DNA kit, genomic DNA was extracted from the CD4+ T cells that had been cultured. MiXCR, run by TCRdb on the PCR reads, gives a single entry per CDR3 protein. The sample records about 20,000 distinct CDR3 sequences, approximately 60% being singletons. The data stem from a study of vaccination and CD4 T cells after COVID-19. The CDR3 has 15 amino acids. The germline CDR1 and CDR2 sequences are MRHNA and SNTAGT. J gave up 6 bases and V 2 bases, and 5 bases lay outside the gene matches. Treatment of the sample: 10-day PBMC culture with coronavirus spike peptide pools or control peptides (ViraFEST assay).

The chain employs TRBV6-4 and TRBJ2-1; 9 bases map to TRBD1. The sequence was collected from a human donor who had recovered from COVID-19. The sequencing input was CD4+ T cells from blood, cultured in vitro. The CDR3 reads CASSDPGQGVNEQFF. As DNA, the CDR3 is TGTGCCAGCAGTGACCCGGGACAGGGTGTCAATGAGCAGTTCTTC.